This TCR beta chain was sequenced for a study of blood T cell repertoires in COVID-19. Background on the study: Samples of COVID-19 (acute and convalescent) were obtained from the United States, Italy and Spain. T cells, B-cell-depleted T cells, or PBMCs provided the cDNA or gDNA that served as material.

As originally analysed: Estimation of nucleated cell counts was performed using reference gene primer amplification. Only in-frame clones appear in the TCRdb table, and some are missing; sequencing was by immunoSEQ multiplex PCR. The V and J calls and clone size were taken over from that table, and D and trimming were inferred from the DNA. The sample yields 100,000 to 120,000 clones, about 80% seen once. The length of the CDR3 is 13 residues. V was clipped by 4 bases and J by 1 base, with 7 bases between them. Germline CDR1 MNHEY, CDR2 SMNVEV (reference sequence). This TCR derives from a woman in her 70s with acute or convalescent COVID-19. Material for sequencing was peripheral blood. The chain recombines TRBV27 with TRBJ1-1; perhaps TRBD1 as D (6 bases). CDR3 protein: CASSSQGNTEAFF. In DNA, the CDR3 is TGTGCCAGCAGTTCACAGGGGAACACTGAAGCTTTCTTT.